The rows below give T cell receptor beta chains drawn from one sample of a study of CD8+ T cells in alopecia areata. The data were produced by immunoSEQ multiplex PCR, yet TCRdb's version contains in-frame clones alone and is incomplete. The sample has about 150,000 clones, 50% to 65% seen once. Specimen: CD8+ T cells sorted from blood, collected at week 0. The receptors shown here come from a human donor with alopecia areata. The CDR3 runs from the conserved cysteine through the conserved F or W. The D gene is left open where the match is weak. Clone sizes are given selectively: once, few, many, or a class where the clone is expanded.

j_call: TRBJ1-1
v_call: TRBV27
d_call: .
clone_size: .
cdr3_nt: TGTGCCAGCAGCCAGGGCGACACTGAAGCTTTCTTT
cdr3_aa: CASSQGDTEAFF

j_call: TRBJ1-1
v_call: TRBV29-1
d_call: .
clone_size: .
cdr3_nt: TGCAGCGTCCCGGCAAACACTGAAGCTTTCTTT
cdr3_aa: CSVPANTEAFF

j_call: TRBJ2-7
v_call: TRBV13
d_call: TRBD1
clone_size: .
cdr3_nt: TGTGCCAGCAGCTTCGCCGGGGACAGGACCTACGAGCAGTACTTC
cdr3_aa: CASSFAGDRTYEQYF

j_call: TRBJ2-7
v_call: TRBV27
d_call: .
clone_size: once
cdr3_nt: TGTGCCAGCAGTCTTGGGTGGGCGGCCGAGCAGTACTTC
cdr3_aa: CASSLGWAAEQYF

j_call: TRBJ1-1
v_call: TRBV29-1
d_call: .
clone_size: .
cdr3_nt: TGCAGCGTTGTGGGGAACTTGAACACTGAAGCTTTCTTT
cdr3_aa: CSVVGNLNTEAFF

j_call: TRBJ2-5
v_call: TRBV5-1
d_call: .
clone_size: few
cdr3_nt: TGCGCCAGCAGCTTGCAGGGGCAGCCGACGGAGGAGACCCAGTACTTC
cdr3_aa: CASSLQGQPTEETQYF

j_call: TRBJ1-4
v_call: TRBV4-1
d_call: .
clone_size: few
cdr3_nt: TGCGCCAGCAGCCAGACGGACAGACTTAATGAAAAACTGTTTTTT
cdr3_aa: CASSQTDRLNEKLFF

j_call: TRBJ2-7
v_call: TRBV2
d_call: TRBD1
clone_size: .
cdr3_nt: TGTGCCAGCAGTTCCGACAGGGGGGTGGGCTACGAGCAGTACTTC
cdr3_aa: CASSSDRGVGYEQYF

j_call: TRBJ2-7
v_call: TRBV7-9
d_call: TRBD1
clone_size: few
cdr3_nt: TGTGCCAGCAGCCCGACAGGGGACGAGCAGTACTTC
cdr3_aa: CASSPTGDEQYF

j_call: TRBJ1-2
v_call: TRBV27
d_call: .
clone_size: few
cdr3_nt: TGTGCCAGCAGTTTATCCCCGACTGCGACGGGCTACACCTTC
cdr3_aa: CASSLSPTATGYTF

j_call: TRBJ1-1
v_call: TRBV25-1
d_call: .
clone_size: once
cdr3_nt: TGTGCCAGGGATGGACATGGGGACACTGAAGCTTTCTTT
cdr3_aa: CARDGHGDTEAFF

j_call: TRBJ1-2
v_call: TRBV27
d_call: .
clone_size: .
cdr3_nt: TGTGCCAGCAGTCCAGGGGCCGGGGACTATGGCTACACCTTC
cdr3_aa: CASSPGAGDYGYTF

j_call: TRBJ1-1
v_call: TRBV7-9
d_call: .
clone_size: .
cdr3_nt: TGTGCCAGCAGCTTAGTGATGGGGAACACTGAAGCTTTCTTT
cdr3_aa: CASSLVMGNTEAFF

j_call: TRBJ2-3
v_call: TRBV4-1
d_call: .
clone_size: .
cdr3_nt: TGCGCCAGCAGCCAAGGGGGGGGCTCGGGAGATACGCAGTATTTT
cdr3_aa: CASSQGGGSGDTQYF

j_call: TRBJ2-4
v_call: TRBV29-1
d_call: TRBD1
clone_size: few
cdr3_nt: TGCAGCGTGGATACAGGGGACGGAAACATTCAGTACTTC
cdr3_aa: CSVDTGDGNIQYF

j_call: TRBJ2-7
v_call: TRBV29-1
d_call: .
clone_size: few
cdr3_nt: TGCAGCGTTGATGGCGGGTCGTCCTACGAGCAGTACTTC
cdr3_aa: CSVDGGSSYEQYF

j_call: TRBJ2-7
v_call: TRBV30
d_call: TRBD1
clone_size: .
cdr3_nt: TGTGCCTGGAGTGTGGGACAGGGACACTACGAGCAGTACTTC
cdr3_aa: CAWSVGQGHYEQYF

j_call: TRBJ2-3
v_call: TRBV4-3
d_call: .
clone_size: once
cdr3_nt: TGCGCCAGCAGCCAAGAACCCAGGGGAGTCACAGATACGCAGTATTTT
cdr3_aa: CASSQEPRGVTDTQYF

j_call: TRBJ2-3
v_call: TRBV6-1
d_call: .
clone_size: .
cdr3_nt: TGTGCCAGCCTCTCGCCTAGCACAGATACGCAGTATTTT
cdr3_aa: CASLSPSTDTQYF

j_call: TRBJ2-3
v_call: TRBV30
d_call: .
clone_size: .
cdr3_nt: TGTGCCTGGGATCAGGCGGCGACGGTGAATACGCAGTATTTT
cdr3_aa: CAWDQAATVNTQYF

j_call: TRBJ1-2
v_call: TRBV11-1
d_call: TRBD1
clone_size: .
cdr3_nt: TGTGCCAGCAGTTGGGACAGTTCCTATGGCTACACCTTC
cdr3_aa: CASSWDSSYGYTF

j_call: TRBJ1-2
v_call: TRBV29-1
d_call: .
clone_size: .
cdr3_nt: TGCAGCGTCGAAGAAGGAGGACATGGCTACACCTTC
cdr3_aa: CSVEEGGHGYTF

j_call: TRBJ2-7
v_call: TRBV5-6
d_call: .
clone_size: .
cdr3_nt: TGTGCCAGCAGCTTGGGGGGCCTAGGGGCCTACGAGCAGTACTTC
cdr3_aa: CASSLGGLGAYEQYF

j_call: TRBJ1-2
v_call: TRBV5-6
d_call: .
clone_size: few
cdr3_nt: TGTGCCAGCCTAGACAGAGACTATGGCTACACCTTC
cdr3_aa: CASLDRDYGYTF

j_call: TRBJ2-5
v_call: TRBV13
d_call: .
clone_size: .
cdr3_nt: TGTGCCAGCAGTTATGACTCGTCAGAGACCCAGTACTTC
cdr3_aa: CASSYDSSETQYF

j_call: TRBJ2-2
v_call: TRBV27
d_call: TRBD1
clone_size: .
cdr3_nt: TGTGCCAGCAGCGGGACAGACAGAAACACCGGGGAGCTGTTTTTT
cdr3_aa: CASSGTDRNTGELFF

j_call: TRBJ2-7
v_call: TRBV5-4
d_call: .
clone_size: .
cdr3_nt: TGTGCCAGCAGCTTGATCGGGCGGGGAAACGAGCAGTACTTC
cdr3_aa: CASSLIGRGNEQYF

j_call: TRBJ2-5
v_call: TRBV2
d_call: .
clone_size: .
cdr3_nt: TGTGCCAGCAGTGAAGCGTGGCAGGGTAAAGAGACCCAGTACTTC
cdr3_aa: CASSEAWQGKETQYF

j_call: TRBJ1-5
v_call: TRBV11-2
d_call: .
clone_size: many
cdr3_nt: TGTGCCAGCAGCTTATCCCCCAGTCAGCCCCAGCATTTT
cdr3_aa: CASSLSPSQPQHF

j_call: TRBJ2-2
v_call: TRBV30
d_call: .
clone_size: many
cdr3_nt: TGTGCCTGGAGCGCCGGGGTGAACACCGGGGAGCTGTTTTTT
cdr3_aa: CAWSAGVNTGELFF

j_call: TRBJ2-1
v_call: TRBV4-3
d_call: TRBD1
clone_size: few
cdr3_nt: TGCGCCAGCAGCCCCGGGACAGGTCTCGAGCAGTTCTTC
cdr3_aa: CASSPGTGLEQFF

j_call: TRBJ2-3
v_call: TRBV30
d_call: .
clone_size: .
cdr3_nt: TGTGCCTGGAAGGGGCCGGCGACCCCCGGCGATACGCAGTATTTT
cdr3_aa: CAWKGPATPGDTQYF

j_call: TRBJ2-1
v_call: TRBV12-5
d_call: TRBD1
clone_size: few
cdr3_nt: TGTGCTAGTGGTAAAACCTCCGGGACAGGGTCCAATTCCCTCTACAATGAGCAGTTCTTC
cdr3_aa: CASGKTSGTGSNSLYNEQFF

j_call: TRBJ2-3
v_call: TRBV4-3
d_call: TRBD2
clone_size: .
cdr3_nt: TGCGCCAGCGGACTAGCGAGGACAGATACGCAGTATTTT
cdr3_aa: CASGLARTDTQYF

j_call: TRBJ1-2
v_call: TRBV7-3
d_call: .
clone_size: .
cdr3_nt: TGTGCCAGCAGCCGTCGTTCGGAGGGCTACACCTTC
cdr3_aa: CASSRRSEGYTF

j_call: TRBJ2-5
v_call: TRBV10-2
d_call: .
clone_size: once
cdr3_nt: TGCGCCAGCAGCACTACAGGGACCCAACAAGAGACCCAGTACTTC
cdr3_aa: CASSTTGTQQETQYF

j_call: TRBJ2-7
v_call: TRBV7-9
d_call: .
clone_size: few
cdr3_nt: TGTGCCAGCAGCTTAGCTCCAGGGACTCTCAAGGTGGAGCAGTACTTC
cdr3_aa: CASSLAPGTLKVEQYF

j_call: TRBJ2-5
v_call: TRBV7-9
d_call: TRBD2
clone_size: .
cdr3_nt: TGTGCCAGCAGCGATACTAGGGAGGGTGAGACCCAGTACTTC
cdr3_aa: CASSDTREGETQYF

j_call: TRBJ1-5
v_call: TRBV7-2
d_call: .
clone_size: .
cdr3_nt: TGTGCCAGCAGCTTATCCCCCTCCCAGCCCCAGCATTTT
cdr3_aa: CASSLSPSQPQHF

j_call: TRBJ2-7
v_call: TRBV7-2
d_call: TRBD1
clone_size: many
cdr3_nt: TGTGCCAGCAGCGCGAGGCTTGGACAGGGGGAGGGCTACGAGCAGTACTTC
cdr3_aa: CASSARLGQGEGYEQYF

j_call: TRBJ2-6
v_call: TRBV21-1
d_call: .
clone_size: .
cdr3_nt: TGTGCCAGCGGGCGGGACAAGTGCTCTGGGGCCAACGTCCTGACTTTC
cdr3_aa: CASGRDKCSGANVLTF

j_call: TRBJ1-5
v_call: TRBV25-1
d_call: .
clone_size: .
cdr3_nt: TGTGCCAGCAGTGAAGGGGGGGCGGCTCAGCCCCAGCATTTT
cdr3_aa: CASSEGGAAQPQHF